This T cell receptor (beta chain) stems from a study of cytomegalovirus exposure and HLA in healthy donors. Losses at the gene ends were 4 bases for V and 4 bases for J; bases not matched to a gene: 8. Germline CDR1 is SGHNT and CDR2 is YYREEE (reference sequence). CDR3 length: 16 amino acids. Primers: 60 Vbeta forward and 13 Jbeta reverse. Some clones are missing from TCRdb's copy, which holds only in-frame ones; the method was immunoSEQ multiplex PCR. This sample's table reports 150,000 to 200,000 clones. Material: PBMCs. The J gene is TRBJ2-3, the V gene TRBV5-4, with 11 nucleotides matching TRBD2. This TCR was sampled from a boy aged 5-17 years in good health and CMV-seronegative. CDR3 sequence (DNA): TGTGCCAGCAGCACTTTAGCGGGGGGGATAGCAGATACGCAGTATTTT. This gives the protein CASSTLAGGIADTQYF.